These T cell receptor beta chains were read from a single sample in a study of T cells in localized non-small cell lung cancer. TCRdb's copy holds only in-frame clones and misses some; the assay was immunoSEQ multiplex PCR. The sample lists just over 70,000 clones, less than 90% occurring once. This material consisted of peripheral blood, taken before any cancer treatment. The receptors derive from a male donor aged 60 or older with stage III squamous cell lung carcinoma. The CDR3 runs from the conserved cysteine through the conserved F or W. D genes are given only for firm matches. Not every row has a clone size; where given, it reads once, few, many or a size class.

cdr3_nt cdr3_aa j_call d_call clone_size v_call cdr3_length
TGTGCCAGCAGCTTAATCCAGCGGGGGGGCCCAGAGACCCAGTACTTC CASSLIQRGGPETQYF TRBJ2-5 TRBD2 . TRBV7-2 16
TGTGCCAGCAGCTCAGCCCCGGGGGCAATTGACAATCAGCCCCAGCATTTT CASSSAPGAIDNQPQHF TRBJ1-5 . . TRBV7-6 17
TGTGCCAGCTCACCCAGGGGTATCGATGAGCAGTTCTTC CASSPRGIDEQFF TRBJ2-1 . . TRBV18 13
TGCGCCAGCTCTCCAGGGGTGTCCTACGAGCAGTACTTC CASSPGVSYEQYF TRBJ2-7 . . TRBV5-1 13
TGTGCCAGCGGCGAACAGGGGCCGACGGTAGGCTACACCTTC CASGEQGPTVGYTF TRBJ1-2 TRBD1 . TRBV2 14
TGCGCCAGCAGCCAAGATTTGGCTTATGGCTACACCTTC CASSQDLAYGYTF TRBJ1-2 . . TRBV4-1 13
TGTGCCAGTAGTACGACCCTCGGCTATAATTCACCCCTCCACTTT CASSTTLGYNSPLHF TRBJ1-6 . . TRBV19 15
TGTGCCAGCAGCCTCGGGGTGACGCGGAACAATGAGCAGTTCTTC CASSLGVTRNNEQFF TRBJ2-1 . . TRBV7-2 15
TGCGCCAGCAGCTTGGGGGATGGGGGCGCGATAGAAAAACTGTTTTTT CASSLGDGGAIEKLFF TRBJ1-4 . few TRBV5-1 16
TGTGCCAGCAGTTATACGGGGGGGCCGACAGATACGCAGTATTTT CASSYTGGPTDTQYF TRBJ2-3 TRBD2 . TRBV6-6 15
TGTGCCAGCAGCCTAACAGGGTTAAACACCGGGGAGCTGTTTTTT CASSLTGLNTGELFF TRBJ2-2 . . TRBV2 15
TGTGCCAGCAGCGCCGGAGGAAACTCAGGAGGAGCTTTCTTT CASSAGGNSGGAFF TRBJ1-1 . . TRBV9 14
TGCGCCAGCAGCTTGAGAGGAATGAACACTGAAGCTTTCTTT CASSLRGMNTEAFF TRBJ1-1 . once TRBV5-1 14
TGTGCCAGCACCTCCTCGGGATCCCAGCGTACTGAAGCTTTCTTT CASTSSGSQRTEAFF TRBJ1-1 . . TRBV6-6 15
TGTGCCAGCATTCAGGGAAGATCTCAGCCCCAGCATTTT CASIQGRSQPQHF TRBJ1-5 . . TRBV28 13
TGCGCCAGCAGCTCGTATGGACAGGGGACAGCAACTAATGAAAAACTGTTTTTT CASSSYGQGTATNEKLFF TRBJ1-4 TRBD1 . TRBV5-1 18
TGTGCCAGCAGTGAACGGGGATTCGAAAACACCATATATTTT CASSERGFENTIYF TRBJ1-3 . few TRBV6-1 14
TGCGCCAGCAGCTTTAGGCCTAGCGGGGGCGGCTACAATGAGCAGTTCTTC CASSFRPSGGGYNEQFF TRBJ2-1 TRBD2 once TRBV5-1 17
TGTGCCACCAGCAGAGAAGGCAGAAGCACAGATACGCAGTATTTT CATSREGRSTDTQYF TRBJ2-3 . . TRBV15 15
TGCGCCAGCAGCTATTGGACAGGGCCTGGAAACACCATATATTTT CASSYWTGPGNTIYF TRBJ1-3 TRBD1 . TRBV5-1 15
TGTGCCAGCAGTCCCGGGACAGGGAATATAAAGTACTTC CASSPGTGNIKYF TRBJ2-7 TRBD1 . TRBV6-5 13
TGTGCCAGCAGCTCTACTCATGGCTACGAGCAGTACTTC CASSSTHGYEQYF TRBJ2-7 . once TRBV9 13
TGCGCCAGCAGCTTGGGGGCCGTCACAGATACGCAGTATTTT CASSLGAVTDTQYF TRBJ2-3 . . TRBV5-1 14
TGTGCCACTTCCCCGCTGATCCATCAGCCCCAGCATTTT CATSPLIHQPQHF TRBJ1-5 . . TRBV19 13
TGCGCCAGCAGCCTTGCACAGAAGTCCTCTACTGAAGCTTTCTTT CASSLAQKSSTEAFF TRBJ1-1 . . TRBV4-3 15
TGTGCCAGCAGCTTTAAATATAGCAATCAGCCCCAGCATTTT CASSFKYSNQPQHF TRBJ1-5 . . TRBV7-2 14
TGTGCCAGCAGCTCAACGGACAGGGGTACGCGAGGCTACACCTTC CASSSTDRGTRGYTF TRBJ1-2 TRBD1 . TRBV11-2 15
TGTGCCAGCAGCAACACGGGACAGGGGAAGTACGGGGAGCTGTTTTTT CASSNTGQGKYGELFF TRBJ2-2 TRBD1 once TRBV7-9 16
TGTGCCAGCAGCCCCAGACAAATTAATGAAAAACTGTTTTTT CASSPRQINEKLFF TRBJ1-4 . . TRBV27 14
TGCGCCAGCAGCTTGTCCGGTTCCCAAGAGACCCAGTACTTC CASSLSGSQETQYF TRBJ2-5 . . TRBV5-1 14
TGTGCCAGCAGCCCCGGCGGGAGGACCTATGGCTACACCTTC CASSPGGRTYGYTF TRBJ1-2 . once TRBV6-6 14
TGTGCCAGCAGCAGGAGACAGGCTTCAAAGGCTTTCTTT CASSRRQASKAFF TRBJ1-1 . . TRBV21-1 13
TGCGCCAGCAGCCCATTGGAGGGGAACACTGAAGCTTTCTTT CASSPLEGNTEAFF TRBJ1-1 . . TRBV5-1 14
TGTGCCAGCAGCTTAGCCGGGAACACTGAAGCTTTCTTT CASSLAGNTEAFF TRBJ1-1 . . TRBV7-9 13
TGCGCCAGCAGTCTCGGACTAGCGGGGGCGGTTTGGACCCAGTACTTC CASSLGLAGAVWTQYF TRBJ2-5 TRBD2 . TRBV5-1 16
TGTGCCAGCAGCGTAGGGACGGCTGGAAACACCATATATTTT CASSVGTAGNTIYF TRBJ1-3 . . TRBV9 14
TGCGCCAGCAGTGATATACAGCAGCAGTACTTC CASSDIQQQYF TRBJ2-7 . . TRBV10-1 11
TGTGCCAGCAGCCCACGGGGGGGGAGCTCGGCTTTCTTT CASSPRGGSSAFF TRBJ1-1 . . TRBV11-1 13
TGTGCCAGCAGGGCCCGATCGAACACCGGGGAGCTGTTTTTT CASRARSNTGELFF TRBJ2-2 . . TRBV6-5 14
TGCGCCAGCAGCTCAACCGACCGCCCGATCACCTTC CASSSTDRPITF TRBJ1-2 . . TRBV10-1 12
TGTGCCAGCAGTTACGTAAGGCAGCAGGGACCCGGGGAGCTGTTTTTT CASSYVRQQGPGELFF TRBJ2-2 . . TRBV6-5 16
TGTGCCTGGAGTGTAACACAGTTAGGGGAGCTGTTTTTT CAWSVTQLGELFF TRBJ2-2 . . TRBV30 13
TGCGCCAGCAGCAGGACTAGCGGGGGACCCACAGATACGCAGTATTTT CASSRTSGGPTDTQYF TRBJ2-3 TRBD2 . TRBV5-1 16
TGTGCCAGCAGCTTCCCAGGACAGGGGCTGTACGAGCAGTACTTC CASSFPGQGLYEQYF TRBJ2-7 TRBD1 few TRBV5-4 15
TGTGCCCCCATTACCGTCTGCCCAAACACTGAAGCTTTCTTT CAPITVCPNTEAFF TRBJ1-1 . . TRBV11-2 14
TGCGCCAGCAGCCAACCTCCGGCGAACGTAGGGGGTAGCACTGAAGCTTTCTTT CASSQPPANVGGSTEAFF TRBJ1-1 . . TRBV4-3 18
TGTGCCAGCTCAGACAGGGGAAATCAGCCCCAGCATTTT CASSDRGNQPQHF TRBJ1-5 TRBD1 . TRBV18 13
TGTGCCAGCAGTTACTACGGGGAGCTGTTTTTT CASSYYGELFF TRBJ2-2 . . TRBV6-5 11
TGTGCCTGGAGTAGGGGCGCCAACTATGGCTACACCTTC CAWSRGANYGYTF TRBJ1-2 . . TRBV30 13
TGTGCCATCGGGACAGACTCTGGAAACACCATATATTTT CAIGTDSGNTIYF TRBJ1-3 TRBD1 . TRBV10-3 13
TGTGCCAGCAGCGACAGGACAGCAACTAATGAAAAACTGTTTTTT CASSDRTATNEKLFF TRBJ1-4 . . TRBV13 15
TGCGCCAGCAAGGGGGAAAACGAGCAGTACTTC CASKGENEQYF TRBJ2-7 . . TRBV5-1 11
TGTGCCAGCAGCGCCGGACAGGGGAGTGGCACAGATACGCAGTATTTT CASSAGQGSGTDTQYF TRBJ2-3 TRBD1 . TRBV5-6 16
TGTGCCAGCAGCCTCGACAGGGACCAAGAGACCCAGTACTTC CASSLDRDQETQYF TRBJ2-5 TRBD1 . TRBV13 14
TGTGCCAGCTCACCACCGCAGGGATTCTCCTACGAGCAGTACTTC CASSPPQGFSYEQYF TRBJ2-7 . once TRBV18 15
TGTGCCAGCAGCCCGACAGGGTTGGGTACCGGGGAGCTGTTTTTT CASSPTGLGTGELFF TRBJ2-2 TRBD1 . TRBV7-2 15
TGTGCCAGCAGCCAAGGGACTAGCGGGGGGGCAGGCGTGGAGACCCAGTACTTC CASSQGTSGGAGVETQYF TRBJ2-5 TRBD2 . TRBV4-2 18
TGTGCCAGCAGCCGTGGGACAGGCCAAGAGACCCAGTACTTC CASSRGTGQETQYF TRBJ2-5 TRBD1 . TRBV13 14
TGCGCCAGCAGCCAGCCAGTACAGGGGGTATATGGCTACACCTTC CASSQPVQGVYGYTF TRBJ1-2 TRBD1 . TRBV4-1 15
TGTGCCAGCAGCTTAGAGGCGGGGCCGGGGAATGAGCAGTTCTTC CASSLEAGPGNEQFF TRBJ2-1 . . TRBV7-7 15